One and the same sample provided the 16 T cell receptor beta chains below, sequenced in a study of tumor-infiltrating lymphocytes in localized non-small cell lung cancer. Measured with immunoSEQ multiplex PCR; TCRdb has only the in-frame clones, and not every one. The sample lists fewer than 20,000 clones; 80% were seen once. The sequenced material came from uninvolved lung tissue not adjacent to the tumor. All receptors derive from a human donor with non-small cell lung cancer.

The V call is TRBV19, the J call TRBJ2-6; possible D gene TRBD1, 5 bases. The V and J ends lost 8 bases and 2 bases respectively, with 10 bases between them. The germline CDR1 and CDR2 sequences are LNHDA and SQIVND (reference sequence). The CDR3 runs to 14 residues. The chain's CDR3 is CASAQVAGANVLTF. Written as DNA, the CDR3 is TGTGCCAGTGCACAGGTCGCTGGGGCCAACGTCCTGACTTTC.

The chain joins TRBV5-1 to TRBJ1-1; D possibly corresponds to TRBD1 (5 bases). The CDR3 totals 16 residues. Trimming removed 0 bases at V and 3 bases at J, with 15 bases between. Germline V gene sequence: CDR1 SGHRS, CDR2 YFSETQ. This chain's CDR3 is CASSLGFGVGDTEAFF. CDR3 sequence (DNA): TGCGCCAGCAGCTTGGGTTTTGGGGTAGGGGACACTGAAGCTTTCTTT. The variable domain in full, completed from reference TRBV5-1 and TRBJ1-1, reads KAGVTQTPRYLIKTRGQQVTLSCSPISGHRSVSWYQQTPGQGLQFLFEYFSETQRNKGNFPGRFSGRQFSNSRSEMNVSTLELGDSALYLCASSLGFGVGDTEAFFGQGTRLTVV.

V is TRBV11-2 and J is TRBJ1-1, with D maybe TRBD1 (5 bases). V was clipped by 6 bases and J by 6 bases, with 20 bases between them. The CDR3 runs to 15 residues. Germline V lookup: CDR1 SGHAT, CDR2 FQNNGV. The CDR3 DNA follows: TGTGCCAGCAGGCTAGGTGGGGGATGGCCCGCTGAAGCTTTCTTT. Its protein is CASRLGGGWPAEAFF.

The rearrangement joins TRBV7-6 to TRBJ2-2, with TRBD2 identical over 12 bases. Germline CDR1 SGHVS, CDR2 FNYEAQ. This CDR3 region has 17 residues. After removal of 5 bases from V and 7 bases from J, the junction contained 11 bases not matched to a gene. The CDR3 nucleotides are TGTGCCAGCAGCCCCAGACTAGCGGGAGTTATTGGCGGGGAGCTGTTTTTT. It yields the protein CASSPRLAGVIGGELFF.

This clone is large (0.1 to 1%) by share. The chain is built from TRBV2 and TRBJ2-2; 7 nucleotides line up with TRBD1. The CDR3 has 13 residues. With 9 bases clipped from V and 0 bases from J, the junction kept 1 base outside the gene matches. Germline-derived CDR1 and CDR2 are SNHLY and FYNNEI. This CDR3 is CARQGANTGELFF. The CDR3 nucleotides are TGTGCCAGGCAGGGGGCGAACACCGGGGAGCTGTTTTTT.

The chain employs TRBV5-1 and TRBJ2-3, with TRBD2 identical over 10 bases. Germline lookup yields CDR1 SGHRS and CDR2 YFSETQ. The CDR3 consists of 15 residues. Germline trimming cut 3 bases from V and 4 bases from J; bases unmatched to any gene: 5. The CDR3 reads CASSWTSGRADTQYF. Here the CDR3 DNA reads TGCGCCAGCAGCTGGACTAGCGGACGGGCAGATACGCAGTATTTT.

V usage is TRBV2 and J usage is TRBJ2-1, with D perhaps TRBD1 (5 bases). Germline assignment: CDR1 SNHLY and CDR2 FYNNEI. The CDR3 is 13 amino acids. The ends were cut back, 5 bases at V and 10 bases at J, with 15 bases in the middle. The CDR3: CASSLGVSPEQFF. The CDR3 nucleotides read TGTGCCAGCAGTTTAGGGGTTTCCCCCGAGCAGTTCTTC.

The chain links TRBV5-1 to TRBJ2-2; D possibly matches TRBD1 or TRBD2 (5 bases each). Germline loops: CDR1 SGHRS, CDR2 YFSETQ. Trimming cost V 0 bases and J 1 base, with 13 bases left between them. This CDR3 spans 17 amino acids. Here the CDR3 reads CASSLVPGAGNTGELFF. The CDR3 DNA reads TGCGCCAGCAGCTTGGTTCCCGGGGCAGGGAACACCGGGGAGCTGTTTTTT.

The rearrangement joins TRBV6-5 to TRBJ1-1; 8 bases map to TRBD1. Trimming removed 6 bases from V and 5 bases from J; junction bases left unmatched: 11. The CDR3 loop spans 15 amino acids. Per the germline V gene, CDR1 is MNHEY and CDR2 is SVGAGI. This CDR3 reads CASRLGQGWRTEAFF. The CDR3 coding sequence is TGTGCCAGCAGACTTGGACAGGGATGGAGGACTGAAGCTTTCTTT.

The rearrangement links TRBV5-1 to TRBJ2-5; no clear D. Trimming stripped 4 bases from V and 4 bases from J, with 11 bases between. The V gene's germline CDR1 is SGHRS and CDR2 YFSETQ. The CDR3 is 13 amino acids. The CDR3 coding sequence is TGCGCCAGCAGCCCTACCGCTCTAGAGACCCAGTACTTC. This codes for CASSPTALETQYF.

V is TRBV7-2 and J is TRBJ1-5; D is possibly TRBD1 (6 bases). Germline lookup yields CDR1 SGHTA and CDR2 FQGNSA. Trimming cost V 5 bases and J 4 bases, with 9 bases left between them. The CDR3 runs 13 residues. In nucleotides, the CDR3 is TGTGCCAGCAGCCAAGACAGGAATCAGCCCCAGCATTTT. This sequence encodes CASSQDRNQPQHF.

Relative to its sample, this clone is medium-sized. The V call is TRBV25-1, the J call TRBJ2-3; TRBD2 might be the D (5 bases). The CDR3 is 16 amino acids. Germline assignment: CDR1 MGHDK and CDR2 SYGVNS. V lost 3 bases and J lost 0, with 13 bases in between. CDR3 coding DNA: TGTGCCAGCAGTGAGGGCCGCCTAGCAAGCACAGATACGCAGTATTTT. Translation gives CASSEGRLASTDTQYF. Using reference TRBV25-1 and TRBJ2-3 for the parts outside the CDR3, the full variable domain is EADIYQTPRYLVIGTGKKITLECSQTMGHDKMYWYQQDPGMELHLIHYSYGVNSTEKGDLSSESTVSRIRTEHFPLTLESARPSHTSQYLCASSEGRLASTDTQYFGPGTRLTVL.

This chain connects TRBV19 to TRBJ2-7; D gene ambiguous. Germline V CDR1 and CDR2: LNHDA, SQIVND (reference sequence). V was cut by 1 base and J by 3 bases, with 7 bases left in between. CDR3 length equals 13 residues. The CDR3 reads CASSIGTDYEQYF. The CDR3 region has the DNA TGTGCCAGTAGTATAGGTACAGACTACGAGCAGTACTTC.

In DNA, the CDR3 is TGTGCCAGCAGTGCCTGGACAGTTAGGGACGAGCAGTACTTC. Protein: CASSAWTVRDEQYF. This sequence joins TRBV25-1 and TRBJ2-7, with a weak D call TRBD1 (6 bases). Trimming removed 4 bases from V and 5 bases from J, with 15 bases in between. There are 14 residues in the CDR3. CDR1 and CDR2 (germline): MGHDK, SYGVNS.

This chain connects TRBV10-2 to TRBJ1-5; D is ambiguous. CDR1 and CDR2 (germline): WSHSY, SAAADI. The V and J ends lost 2 bases and 0 bases respectively, with 5 bases between them. This CDR3 is built from 14 residues. CDR3 sequence reads: CASSEGNSNQPQHF. In DNA, the CDR3 is TGCGCCAGCAGTGAGGGGAATAGCAATCAGCCCCAGCATTTT.

The CDR3 region has the DNA TGTGCCAGCAGTAGTCCGGGACAGGCCTACGAGCAGTACTTC. Protein: CASSSPGQAYEQYF. The chain employs TRBV6-5 and TRBJ2-7; 8 bases are shared with TRBD1. CDR1 and CDR2 (germline): MNHEY, SVGAGI. The CDR3 consists of 14 residues. J gave up 2 bases and V 5 bases, and 5 bases lay outside the gene matches.